Sequencing of this TCR beta chain was carried out in a study of cytomegalovirus exposure and HLA in healthy donors. Across the whole study: Assignment to the Caucasian-associated ancestry cluster applied to about 80% of the 350 to 500 genotyped donors.

Study findings and constraints: Highest at DRB1 and lowest at HLA-C, TCR association rates differed among HLA loci in a later analysis. The classifier was said to identify cytomegalovirus status with high specificity and sensitivity.

Those who donated were healthy bone marrow donors. The PCR was carried out with 60 Vbeta primers and 13 Jbeta primers. Produced via immunoSEQ multiplex PCR; TCRdb's table is partial and in-frame only. Of some 100,000 clones listed, about 70% were seen once; the top ten hold less than 5%. A note on this clone: The antigen is unknown.

The length of the CDR3 is 15 residues. Germline V CDR1 and CDR2: LGHNA, YSLEER. Trimming removed 4 bases from V and 0 bases from J; junction bases left unmatched: 6. Sequenced sample: PBMCs. The sequence came from a young woman in good health and CMV-seropositive. The chain joins TRBV4-3 to TRBJ2-7, with 7 bases that match TRBD1. The CDR3 protein is CASSPTGSVSYEQYF. The CDR3 DNA reads TGCGCCAGCAGCCCGACAGGGTCGGTCTCCTACGAGCAGTACTTC.